Shown below are 5 T cell receptor beta chains from a single sample sequenced in a study of vaccination effects on CD4 cells after COVID-19. These receptors' antigens are unknown. Under the ViraFEST assay, PBMC were stimulated with viral peptide pools so that antigen-specific CD4+ T cells expanded. Sequencing was performed afterwards. Having been cultured for roughly 10 days, the cells underwent CD4+ T cell isolation. PCR showed that the person got SARS-CoV-2 infection at some point between March and December 2020. Participants each got two BNT162b2 or mRNA-1273 vaccine doses. TCRdb keeps only in-frame clones here, not all; method: immunoSEQ multiplex PCR. The table lists roughly 15,000 clones, 80% of them singletons. The material sequenced was CD4+ T cells from PBMCs cultured with SARS-CoV-2 spike peptides, taken after COVID-19 vaccination. These receptors all stem from a human donor who had a prior SARS-CoV-2 infection.

The rearrangement links TRBV5-6 to TRBJ2-5; TRBD2 matches 9 bases. Trimming cost V 2 bases and J 5 bases; bases outside gene matches: 16. Looked up from germline, CDR1 is SGHDT and CDR2 is YYEEEE. This CDR3 is built from 18 residues. The CDR3 loop reads CASSFYSGREGSGETQYF. CDR3 DNA: TGTGCCAGCAGCTTTTACTCGGGGCGGGAGGGCTCCGGGGAGACCCAGTACTTC.

The chain uses TRBV15 and TRBJ2-3, with D unclear. The V end lost 1 base, the J end lost 2 bases, and 10 bases lay between the germline ends. Germline CDR1 LNHNV, CDR2 YYDKDF (reference sequence). CDR3 length: 15 amino acids. The CDR3 nucleotides read TGTGCCACCAGCAGAGGAGGCGGTGTCACAGATACGCAGTATTTT. It is translated as CATSRGGGVTDTQYF.

V gene TRBV30 combines with J gene TRBJ2-7; perhaps TRBD1 as D (7 bases). Trimming shortened V by 1 base and J by 2 bases, and 18 bases separated the two germline ends. From germline, CDR1 is GTSNPN and CDR2 SVGIG (reference sequence). This CDR3 contains 16 residues. CDR3 sequence (DNA): TGTGCCTGGAGTGGATACAGGGGACTTAGCACCTACGAGCAGTACTTC. It yields the protein CAWSGYRGLSTYEQYF.

The V gene is TRBV9, the J gene TRBJ2-7, with D uncertain. V was clipped by 1 base and J by 0 bases, with 8 bases between them. The CDR3 totals 14 residues. From germline, CDR1 is SGDLS and CDR2 YYNGEE. The CDR3 protein is CASSVTPSSYEQYF. CDR3 sequence (DNA): TGTGCCAGCAGCGTAACTCCCAGCTCCTACGAGCAGTACTTC.

Remarks on this clone: The sample contains more than one DNA sequence encoding this CDR3. This rearrangement joins TRBV5-1 to TRBJ2-7; possibly TRBD1 or TRBD2 for D (5 bases each). Germline V CDR1 and CDR2: SGHRS, YFSETQ. The CDR3 covers 13 residues. Trimming shortened V by 4 bases and J by 0 bases, and 8 bases separated the two germline ends. The CDR3 loop is CASSEGSSYEQYF. CDR3 nucleotide sequence: TGCGCCAGCAGCGAGGGGTCCTCCTACGAGCAGTACTTC.